The present T cell receptor (beta chain) was sequenced within a study of T cells generated in artificial thymic organoids (TCRdb year 2017). With regard to the full study: The study compared TCR alpha and beta CDR3 repertoires of CD8 single positive T cells derived from in vitro artificial thymic organoids with the repertoires of thymic and peripheral blood naive CD8 T cells. The repertoire sequencing data shown were described as representative of three independent experiments. Overall results and qualifications from the work: The TCR clonotype diversity of organoid-derived CD8 single positive T cells was physiological and comparable to that of naive CD8 T cells from thymus and blood.

This clonotype was found once. The specificity of this receptor is unknown. Per-base qualities were not stored, and no clone one base away is much larger. Single-read evidence is weak. TCRalpha and TCRbeta libraries were amplified in separate semi-nested PCR reactions using Advantage 2 and reverse primers located in the TRAC or TRBC constant regions. The amount of total RNA going into first-strand cDNA synthesis ranged between about 3.5 and 550 ng. TCR cDNA libraries were generated by 5'-RACE using the SMARTer PCR cDNA Synthesis kit, with a poly-dT primer employed for first-strand synthesis. The semi-nested reverse primers in the constant regions carried 5-nucleotide sample-specific barcodes, and the PCR products were cleaned up with the Zymo DNA Clean and Concentrator-5 kit. Up to ten barcoded samples were pooled, ligated to Illumina adaptors and sequenced on an Illumina MiSeq as 2 x 150 bp paired-end reads. In the source study's methods: Demultiplexed reads were aligned with BLAT to a custom library of all human TRAV, TRAJ, TRBV, TRBD and TRBJ combinations from IMGT. The best BLAT hits were picked using pslCDnaFilter (-maxAligns=1, -ignoreIntrons), and custom Perl scripts were used to calculate clonotype frequencies. TCRdb passed the public sequencing reads through fastp at Q25 and MiXCR, retaining productive beta sequences. CDR3 protein sequences are deduplicated, and each keeps its most common genes and DNA. The V and J calls follow TCRdb's processing rather than the paper's. The sample includes around 5,600 distinct CDR3 sequences, with 32% observed a single time. Of the sample, 2% to 3% is held by the ten largest clones.

Non-mobilized peripheral blood was obtained from healthy adult donors. Primary CD8+ T cells were enriched by magnetic beads using the Miltenyi CD8+ T cell Isolation Kit. Before RNA extraction, naive CD8 T cells from blood were sorted by FACS as CD3+TCRalphabeta+CD8+CD45RO-CCR7+ cells. Total RNA was purified from approximately 40,000 to 200,000 sorted cells per sample with the RNeasy Micro kit, and quality checked on an Agilent RNA 6000 Nano chip. This sequence was found in a human donor who gave cord blood stem cells for thymic organoid culture, a cardiac surgery patient who gave postnatal thymus, or a blood donor (not recorded which). The sequencing sample was made of naive CD8+ T cells from blood. In the paper's terms, the cell subset or site label means: CD3+TCRalphabeta+CD8SP T cells; for blood, CD45RO-CCR7+ naive CD8+ T cells.

The CDR3 in this case is CASSPRAGGPDTQYF. The DNA is as follows: TGTGCCAGCTCACCCCGGGCGGGGGGGCCTGATACGCAGTATTTT. The rearranged segments are TRBV18 and TRBJ2-3; TRBD2 agrees with 9 junctional bases. After removal of 3 bases from V and 6 bases from J, the junction retains 7 bases not matched to a gene. The CDR3 holds 15 amino acids from the cysteine to the phenylalanine. Of all the DNA, just the CDR3 is kept, 45 bases in frame from base 1. CDR1 and CDR2, looked up from the germline V gene, are KGHSH and LQKENI. With the portions outside the CDR3 filled from the reference TRBV18 and TRBJ2-3 genes, the complete variable region becomes NAGVMQNPRHLVRRRGQEARLRCSPMKGHSHVYWYRQLPEEGLKFMVYLQKENIIDESGMPKERFSAEFPKEGPSILRIQQVVRGDSAAYFCASSPRAGGPDTQYFGPGTRLTVL.